This is a list of T cell receptor beta chains from one sample in a study of blood T cell repertoires in COVID-19. Produced via immunoSEQ multiplex PCR; TCRdb's table is partial and in-frame only. The sample consists of approximately 360,000 clones, almost 90% of them appearing once. Sequenced sample: peripheral blood. Every receptor here comes from a young man with active or convalescent COVID-19. The CDR3 runs from the conserved cysteine through the conserved F or W. D genes are given only for firm matches. Where a row states a size, it is once, few, many or the class of an expanded clone; other rows omit it.

CDR3aa: CASSADRGEDGYTF
CDR3nt: TGTGCCAGCAGTGCGGACAGGGGGGAGGATGGCTACACCTTC
len: 14
v_gene: TRBV27
d_gene: TRBD1
abundance: .
j_gene: TRBJ1-2

CDR3aa: CASSVLAGVPGELFF
CDR3nt: TGTGCCAGCAGCGTACTAGCGGGGGTTCCCGGGGAGCTGTTTTTT
len: 15
v_gene: TRBV9
d_gene: TRBD2
abundance: .
j_gene: TRBJ2-2

CDR3aa: CASGKTGGNTEAFF
CDR3nt: TGTGCCAGCGGAAAGACAGGGGGGAACACTGAAGCTTTCTTT
len: 14
v_gene: TRBV6-5
d_gene: TRBD1
abundance: .
j_gene: TRBJ1-1

CDR3aa: CASSSGTLNTEAFF
CDR3nt: TGCGCCAGCAGCTCCGGGACACTGAACACTGAAGCTTTCTTT
len: 14
v_gene: TRBV5-1
d_gene: .
abundance: .
j_gene: TRBJ1-1

CDR3aa: CASSQVMAEYGYTF
CDR3nt: TGTGCCAGCAGCCAAGTGATGGCAGAATATGGCTACACCTTC
len: 14
v_gene: TRBV4-2
d_gene: .
abundance: few
j_gene: TRBJ1-2

CDR3aa: CASSPDRSYEQYF
CDR3nt: TGTGCCAGCAGCCCGGACAGATCCTACGAGCAGTACTTC
len: 13
v_gene: TRBV12-3/TRBV12-4
d_gene: .
abundance: .
j_gene: TRBJ2-7

CDR3aa: CASSYSFYTEAFF
CDR3nt: TGTGCCAGCAGTTACTCGTTCTACACTGAAGCTTTCTTT
len: 13
v_gene: TRBV6-5
d_gene: .
abundance: .
j_gene: TRBJ1-1

CDR3aa: CATSRDTSGKTNNEQFF
CDR3nt: TGTGCCACCAGCAGAGATACTAGCGGGAAGACCAACAATGAGCAGTTCTTC
len: 17
v_gene: TRBV15
d_gene: TRBD2
abundance: .
j_gene: TRBJ2-1

CDR3aa: CASSPRPTGVTEAFF
CDR3nt: TGTGCCAGCAGCCCCCGGCCGACAGGTGTAACTGAAGCTTTCTTT
len: 15
v_gene: TRBV3-1/TRBV3-2
d_gene: .
abundance: .
j_gene: TRBJ1-1

CDR3aa: CASSLASGGKNYGYTF
CDR3nt: TGTGCCAGCAGCTTAGCAAGCGGGGGGAAGAACTATGGCTACACCTTC
len: 16
v_gene: TRBV7-9
d_gene: .
abundance: .
j_gene: TRBJ1-2

CDR3aa: CASSPQLAGRTDTQYF
CDR3nt: TGTGCCAGCTCGCCGCAGCTAGCGGGGCGCACAGATACGCAGTATTTT
len: 16
v_gene: TRBV18
d_gene: TRBD2
abundance: .
j_gene: TRBJ2-3

CDR3aa: CASSQEGGSTGTTTYEQYF
CDR3nt: TGTGCCAGCAGCCAAGAGGGGGGTTCGACCGGGACTACAACCTACGAGCAGTACTTC
len: 19
v_gene: TRBV4-2
d_gene: TRBD2
abundance: few
j_gene: TRBJ2-7

CDR3aa: CASSQAGVRGYTF
CDR3nt: TGTGCCAGCAGCCAGGCGGGGGTACGTGGCTACACCTTC
len: 13
v_gene: TRBV3-1/TRBV3-2
d_gene: .
abundance: .
j_gene: TRBJ1-2

CDR3aa: CASSIYPAGVYEQYF
CDR3nt: TGTGCCAGTAGTATATATCCAGCGGGAGTCTACGAGCAGTACTTC
len: 15
v_gene: TRBV19
d_gene: TRBD2
abundance: .
j_gene: TRBJ2-7

CDR3aa: CASRDRGLGYTF
CDR3nt: TGTGCCAGCAGGGACAGGGGGCTTGGCTACACCTTC
len: 12
v_gene: TRBV6-5
d_gene: TRBD1
abundance: few
j_gene: TRBJ1-2

CDR3aa: CASSQDRQAGANVLTF
CDR3nt: TGCGCCAGCAGCCAAGATCGCCAGGCTGGGGCCAACGTGCTGACTTTC
len: 16
v_gene: TRBV4-3
d_gene: .
abundance: .
j_gene: TRBJ2-6

CDR3aa: CAWSASTKETQYF
CDR3nt: TGTGCCTGGAGTGCTTCGACAAAAGAGACCCAGTACTTC
len: 13
v_gene: TRBV30
d_gene: .
abundance: .
j_gene: TRBJ2-5

CDR3aa: CASSFPRVRIVSEQYF
CDR3nt: TGTGCCAGCAGTTTTCCCAGGGTCCGCATCGTAAGTGAGCAGTACTTC
len: 16
v_gene: TRBV28
d_gene: .
abundance: .
j_gene: TRBJ2-7

CDR3aa: CASSTGTWTEAFF
CDR3nt: TGTGCCAGTAGTACCGGGACATGGACTGAAGCTTTCTTT
len: 13
v_gene: TRBV19
d_gene: .
abundance: .
j_gene: TRBJ1-1

CDR3aa: CASSLSSGKTYEQYF
CDR3nt: TGTGCCAGCAGCTTATCAAGCGGGAAGACCTACGAGCAGTACTTC
len: 15
v_gene: TRBV5-4
d_gene: TRBD2
abundance: .
j_gene: TRBJ2-7

CDR3aa: CASSPNSEYGYTF
CDR3nt: TGTGCCAGCAGCCCCAACTCGGAGTATGGCTACACCTTC
len: 13
v_gene: TRBV11-1
d_gene: .
abundance: .
j_gene: TRBJ1-2

CDR3aa: CASSYSRTANTGELFF
CDR3nt: TGTGCCAGCAGTTACTCACGGACAGCGAACACCGGGGAGCTGTTTTTT
len: 16
v_gene: TRBV6-5
d_gene: .
abundance: .
j_gene: TRBJ2-2

CDR3aa: CASSIGTATIPLHF
CDR3nt: TGTGCCAGCAGCATTGGGACAGCAACAATCCCCCTCCACTTT
len: 14
v_gene: TRBV27
d_gene: TRBD1
abundance: .
j_gene: TRBJ1-6

CDR3aa: CASSSGGGRDRELFF
CDR3nt: TGTGCCAGCAGTTCCGGGGGAGGGCGCGACCGGGAGCTGTTTTTT
len: 15
v_gene: TRBV28
d_gene: TRBD2
abundance: once
j_gene: TRBJ2-2

CDR3aa: CASSPSSLGGNIQYF
CDR3nt: TGCGCCAGCAGCCCCTCATCCCTGGGGGGAAACATTCAGTACTTC
len: 15
v_gene: TRBV4-3
d_gene: .
abundance: .
j_gene: TRBJ2-4

CDR3aa: CASSFRGRDGYTF
CDR3nt: TGTGCCAGCAGTTTCAGGGGGCGTGATGGCTACACCTTC
len: 13
v_gene: TRBV28
d_gene: TRBD1
abundance: few
j_gene: TRBJ1-2

CDR3aa: CASSGTGQGYYGYTF
CDR3nt: TGTGCCAGCAGCGGGACGGGACAGGGATACTATGGCTACACCTTC
len: 15
v_gene: TRBV7-3
d_gene: TRBD1
abundance: few
j_gene: TRBJ1-2

CDR3aa: CASSAMKVAGVPNEQYF
CDR3nt: TGTGCCAGCAGTGCAATGAAAGTAGCGGGAGTTCCCAACGAGCAGTACTTC
len: 17
v_gene: TRBV25-1
d_gene: TRBD2
abundance: .
j_gene: TRBJ2-7

CDR3aa: CASRPYDNQPQHF
CDR3nt: TGTGCCAGCAGACCCTACGACAATCAGCCCCAGCATTTT
len: 13
v_gene: TRBV6-6
d_gene: .
abundance: .
j_gene: TRBJ1-5

CDR3aa: CASSQVFPGTDTQYF
CDR3nt: TGTGCCAGCAGCCAAGTCTTTCCGGGCACAGATACGCAGTATTTT
len: 15
v_gene: TRBV14
d_gene: .
abundance: .
j_gene: TRBJ2-3

CDR3aa: CASSFVSGQPQHF
CDR3nt: TGTGCCAGCAGCTTTGTCTCCGGTCAGCCCCAGCATTTT
len: 13
v_gene: TRBV7-2
d_gene: .
abundance: .
j_gene: TRBJ1-5

CDR3aa: CASSYDLNTEAFF
CDR3nt: TGTGCCAGCAGCTACGACTTGAACACTGAAGCTTTCTTT
len: 13
v_gene: TRBV11-3
d_gene: .
abundance: .
j_gene: TRBJ1-1

CDR3aa: CASSARGNTEAFF
CDR3nt: TGTGCCAGCAGCGCCAGGGGGAACACTGAAGCTTTCTTT
len: 13
v_gene: TRBV12-3/TRBV12-4
d_gene: .
abundance: .
j_gene: TRBJ1-1

CDR3aa: CASSYSMTRSSEKLFF
CDR3nt: TGTGCCAGCAGTTACTCGATGACCCGGAGTTCAGAAAAACTGTTTTTT
len: 16
v_gene: TRBV6-2/TRBV6-3
d_gene: .
abundance: .
j_gene: TRBJ1-4

CDR3aa: CASSQTGYNQRSYNEQFF
CDR3nt: TGTGCCAGCAGCCAGACAGGATACAATCAACGGTCGTACAATGAGCAGTTCTTC
len: 18
v_gene: TRBV14
d_gene: .
abundance: once
j_gene: TRBJ2-1

CDR3aa: CASSGQGNSPLHF
CDR3nt: TGTGCCAGCAGCGGACAGGGGAATTCACCCCTCCACTTT
len: 13
v_gene: TRBV12-3/TRBV12-4
d_gene: TRBD1
abundance: once
j_gene: TRBJ1-6

CDR3aa: CASSPVIGNTIYF
CDR3nt: TGTGCCAGCAGCCCCGTAATTGGAAACACCATATATTTT
len: 13
v_gene: TRBV12-3/TRBV12-4
d_gene: .
abundance: .
j_gene: TRBJ1-3

CDR3aa: CASSGRTGFNEQFF
CDR3nt: TGTGCCAGCAGCGGTCGGACAGGGTTCAATGAGCAGTTCTTC
len: 14
v_gene: TRBV9
d_gene: TRBD1
abundance: .
j_gene: TRBJ2-1

CDR3aa: CASTFADGTGPGYTF
CDR3nt: TGTGCCAGTACCTTCGCGGATGGGACAGGGCCTGGCTACACCTTC
len: 15
v_gene: TRBV19
d_gene: TRBD1
abundance: .
j_gene: TRBJ1-2

CDR3aa: CASSPGGSYEQYF
CDR3nt: TGTGCCAGCAGTCCTGGCGGGTCCTACGAGCAGTACTTC
len: 13
v_gene: TRBV6-5
d_gene: .
abundance: .
j_gene: TRBJ2-7

CDR3aa: CAIRVQGRLESPLHF
CDR3nt: TGTGCCATCAGGGTACAGGGAAGGTTAGAGTCACCCCTCCACTTT
len: 15
v_gene: TRBV10-3
d_gene: .
abundance: once
j_gene: TRBJ1-6

CDR3aa: CASSYSLQETQYF
CDR3nt: TGTGCCAGCAGTTACAGCCTCCAAGAGACCCAGTACTTC
len: 13
v_gene: TRBV12-3/TRBV12-4
d_gene: .
abundance: .
j_gene: TRBJ2-5

CDR3aa: CASSQSLAGNYEQYF
CDR3nt: TGTGCCAGCAGCCAATCACTAGCGGGGAACTACGAGCAGTACTTC
len: 15
v_gene: TRBV3-1/TRBV3-2
d_gene: TRBD2
abundance: .
j_gene: TRBJ2-7

CDR3aa: CASSQDGRDTEAFF
CDR3nt: TGCGCCAGCAGCCAAGATGGCAGGGACACTGAAGCTTTCTTT
len: 14
v_gene: TRBV4-3
d_gene: .
abundance: few
j_gene: TRBJ1-1

CDR3aa: CASSLIQGAGEKLFF
CDR3nt: TGTGCCAGCAGTTTGATCCAGGGGGCCGGCGAAAAACTGTTTTTT
len: 15
v_gene: TRBV27
d_gene: TRBD1
abundance: .
j_gene: TRBJ1-4

CDR3aa: CATSDPRQGGNQPQHF
CDR3nt: TGTGCCACCAGTGATCCTCGACAGGGTGGGAATCAGCCCCAGCATTTT
len: 16
v_gene: TRBV24-1
d_gene: TRBD1
abundance: .
j_gene: TRBJ1-5

CDR3aa: CASSLDRAEEKLFF
CDR3nt: TGTGCCAGCAGCTTGGACAGGGCCGAAGAAAAACTGTTTTTT
len: 14
v_gene: TRBV5-4
d_gene: .
abundance: .
j_gene: TRBJ1-4

CDR3aa: CASSFRGSANEKLFF
CDR3nt: TGTGCCAGCAGCTTTCGGGGTTCGGCTAATGAAAAACTGTTTTTT
len: 15
v_gene: TRBV7-9
d_gene: .
abundance: .
j_gene: TRBJ1-4

CDR3aa: CASSLGGPGELFF
CDR3nt: TGCGCCAGCAGCCTGGGAGGGCCCGGGGAGCTGTTTTTT
len: 13
v_gene: TRBV4-3
d_gene: TRBD2
abundance: .
j_gene: TRBJ2-2

CDR3aa: CASRSGTDNSPLHF
CDR3nt: TGTGCCAGCAGATCCGGGACAGATAATTCACCCCTCCACTTT
len: 14
v_gene: TRBV6-5
d_gene: TRBD1
abundance: .
j_gene: TRBJ1-6

CDR3aa: CASSSRDNKAFF
CDR3nt: TGTGCCAGCTCATCCCGGGACAATAAAGCTTTCTTT
len: 12
v_gene: TRBV18
d_gene: .
abundance: .
j_gene: TRBJ1-1